This TCR beta chain emerged from a study of identical twins. General study results and limits: When twins shared out-of-frame alpha sequences, those sequences had excess low generation probability. The same donors were not followed; conclusions instead depended on cross-sectional statistical analysis. Abundant cord blood beta clonotypes carried fewer insertions; memory repertoires showed none.

TCRdb called the 5' RACE reads again in MiXCR, with one record for every CDR3 protein. Among under 300,000 distinct CDR3 sequences listed, roughly 13% were seen once. CDR3 length equals 13 residues. The V gene lost 3 bases and the J gene lost 5 bases, with 11 bases spanning the gap. Germline lookup yields CDR1 SGHRS and CDR2 YFSETQ. In regard to this clonotype: Its target is unknown.

The sample also formed part of further work on yellow fever vaccine responses in identical twins.

The receptor was derived from a woman between 18 and 29 years old in good health. The chain uses TRBV5-1 and TRBJ2-5; D is ambiguous. The specimen sequenced was memory (CD45RO+) T cells sorted from blood. CDR3 loop: CASSSSNRETQYF. DNA of the CDR3: TGCGCCAGCAGCTCGTCGAACCGGGAGACCCAGTACTTC. The whole variable domain, remainder taken from reference TRBV5-1 and TRBJ2-5, is KAGVTQTPRYLIKTRGQQVTLSCSPISGHRSVSWYQQTPGQGLQFLFEYFSETQRNKGNFPGRFSGRQFSNSRSEMNVSTLELGDSALYLCASSSSNRETQYFGPGTRLLVL.